The sequence of this T cell receptor (beta chain) was determined in a study of blood T cell repertoires in COVID-19. About the study: PBMCs, B-cell-depleted T cells, or T cells provided the cDNA or gDNA that made up the material.

Authors' data handling: Reference gene primers were amplified, and this amplification served to estimate nucleated cell counts. Some clones are missing from TCRdb's copy, which holds only in-frame ones; the method was immunoSEQ multiplex PCR. The V and J calls and clone size are taken from that table; D and trimming were inferred from the DNA. The data contain around 130,000 clones, roughly 81% of them singletons. The V end lost 5 bases, the J end lost 7 bases, and 15 bases lay between the germline ends. CDR3 length: 14 residues. Germline lookup yields CDR1 SEHNR and CDR2 FQNEAQ (reference sequence).

This chain joins TRBV7-9 and TRBJ2-1; D remains unclear. The TCR comes from a human donor in a cohort sampled during active COVID-19. Sequences were obtained from peripheral blood. The CDR3 here is CASSPILRPNEQFF. The DNA for the CDR3 is TGTGCCAGCAGCCCGATACTACGTCCTAATGAGCAGTTCTTC.